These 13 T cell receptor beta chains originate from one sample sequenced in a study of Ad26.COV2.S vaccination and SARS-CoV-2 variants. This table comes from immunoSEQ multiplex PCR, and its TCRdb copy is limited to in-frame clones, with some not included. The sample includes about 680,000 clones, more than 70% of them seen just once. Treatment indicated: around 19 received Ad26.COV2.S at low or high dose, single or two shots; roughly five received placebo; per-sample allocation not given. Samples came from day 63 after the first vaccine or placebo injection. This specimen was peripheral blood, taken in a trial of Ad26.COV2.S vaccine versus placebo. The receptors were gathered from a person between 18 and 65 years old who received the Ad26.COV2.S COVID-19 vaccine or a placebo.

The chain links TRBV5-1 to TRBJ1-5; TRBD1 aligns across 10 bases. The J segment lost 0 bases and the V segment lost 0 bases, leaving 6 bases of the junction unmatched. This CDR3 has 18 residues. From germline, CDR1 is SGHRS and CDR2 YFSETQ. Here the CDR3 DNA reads TGCGCCAGCAGCTTGGCCGGGACAGGGGTCTATAGCAATCAGCCCCAGCATTTT. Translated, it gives CASSLAGTGVYSNQPQHF.

CDR3 loop: CASSTRTLVPGVWNTEAFF. For the CDR3, the DNA is TGTGCCAGTAGTACCCGGACGCTGGTGCCCGGGGTATGGAACACTGAAGCTTTCTTT. The V call is TRBV19, the J call TRBJ1-1; D is uncertain. The germline V gene has CDR1 LNHDA and CDR2 SQIVND (reference sequence). The CDR3 covers 19 residues. Between the trimmed V and J ends, which lost 4 bases and 1 base, there was a span of 25 bases.

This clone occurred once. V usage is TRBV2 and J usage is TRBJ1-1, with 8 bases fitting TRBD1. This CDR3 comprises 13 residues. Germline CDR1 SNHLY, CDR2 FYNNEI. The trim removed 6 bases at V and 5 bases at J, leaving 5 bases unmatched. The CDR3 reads CASRLTGGTEAFF. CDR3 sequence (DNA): TGTGCCAGCAGACTCACAGGGGGAACTGAAGCTTTCTTT.

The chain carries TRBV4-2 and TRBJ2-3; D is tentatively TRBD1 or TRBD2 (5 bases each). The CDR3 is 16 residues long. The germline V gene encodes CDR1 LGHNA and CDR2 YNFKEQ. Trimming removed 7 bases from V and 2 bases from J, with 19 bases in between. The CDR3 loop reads CASTEAPGQFTDTQYF. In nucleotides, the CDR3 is TGTGCCAGCACGGAAGCTCCGGGGCAGTTCACAGATACGCAGTATTTT.

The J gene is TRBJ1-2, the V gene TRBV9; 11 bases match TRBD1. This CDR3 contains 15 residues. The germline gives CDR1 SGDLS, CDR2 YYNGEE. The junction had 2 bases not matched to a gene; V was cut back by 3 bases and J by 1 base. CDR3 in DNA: TGTGCCAGCAGCGCAGGGACAGGGGGTAACTATGGCTACACCTTC. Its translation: CASSAGTGGNYGYTF.

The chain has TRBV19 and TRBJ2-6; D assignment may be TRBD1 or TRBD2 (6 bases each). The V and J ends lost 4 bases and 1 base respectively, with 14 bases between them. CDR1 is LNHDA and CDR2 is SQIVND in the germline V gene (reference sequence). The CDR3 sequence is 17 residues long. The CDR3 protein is CASSTRGGASGANVLTF. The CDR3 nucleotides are TGTGCCAGTAGTACCAGGGGAGGTGCTTCTGGGGCCAACGTCCTGACTTTC.

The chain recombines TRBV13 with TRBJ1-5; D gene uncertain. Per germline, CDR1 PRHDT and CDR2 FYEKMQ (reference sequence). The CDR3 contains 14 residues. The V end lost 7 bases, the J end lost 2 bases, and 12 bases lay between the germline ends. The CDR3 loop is CASTAGLGNQPQHF. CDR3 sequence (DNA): TGTGCCAGCACCGCCGGCCTCGGCAATCAGCCCCAGCATTTT.

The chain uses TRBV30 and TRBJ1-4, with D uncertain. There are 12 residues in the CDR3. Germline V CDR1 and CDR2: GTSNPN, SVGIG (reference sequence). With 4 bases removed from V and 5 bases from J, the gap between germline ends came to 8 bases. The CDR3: CAWMGANEKLFF. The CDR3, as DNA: TGTGCCTGGATGGGAGCAAATGAAAAACTGTTTTTT.

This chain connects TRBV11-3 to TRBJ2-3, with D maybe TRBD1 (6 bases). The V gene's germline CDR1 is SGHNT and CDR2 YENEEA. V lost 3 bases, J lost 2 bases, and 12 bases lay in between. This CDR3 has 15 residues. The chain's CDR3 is CASSLGTSITDTQYF. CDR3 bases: TGTGCCAGCAGCTTGGGGACAAGCATCACAGATACGCAGTATTTT.

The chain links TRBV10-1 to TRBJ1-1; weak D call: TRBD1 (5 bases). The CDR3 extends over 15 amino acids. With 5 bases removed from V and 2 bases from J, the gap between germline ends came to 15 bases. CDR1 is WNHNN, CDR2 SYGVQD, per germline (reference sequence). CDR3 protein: CASSQPGLRNTEAFF. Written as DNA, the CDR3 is TGCGCCAGCAGTCAGCCGGGACTTAGAAACACTGAAGCTTTCTTT.

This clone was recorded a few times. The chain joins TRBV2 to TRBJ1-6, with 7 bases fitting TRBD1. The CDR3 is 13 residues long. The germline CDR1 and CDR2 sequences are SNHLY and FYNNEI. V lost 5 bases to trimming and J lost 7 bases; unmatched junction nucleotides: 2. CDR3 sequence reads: CASSPTGNSPLHF. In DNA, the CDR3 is TGTGCCAGCAGTCCGACAGGGAATTCACCCCTCCACTTT.

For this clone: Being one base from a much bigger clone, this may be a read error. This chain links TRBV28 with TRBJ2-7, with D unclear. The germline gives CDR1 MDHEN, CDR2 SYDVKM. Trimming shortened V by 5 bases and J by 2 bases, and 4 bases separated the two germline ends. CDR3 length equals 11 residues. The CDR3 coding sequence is TGTGCCAGCAGTGGGACCTACGAGCAGTACTTC. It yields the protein CASSGTYEQYF. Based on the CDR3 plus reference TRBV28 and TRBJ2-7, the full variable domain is DVKVTQSSRYLVKRTGEKVFLECVQDMDHENMFWYRQDPGLGLRLIYFSYDVKMKEKGDIPEGYSVSREKKERFSLILESASTNQTSMYLCASSGTYEQYFGPGTRLTVT.

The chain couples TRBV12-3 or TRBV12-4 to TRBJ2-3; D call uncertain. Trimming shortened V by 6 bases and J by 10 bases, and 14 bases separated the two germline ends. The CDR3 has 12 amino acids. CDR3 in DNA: TGTGCCAGCAGCGACTCTCCAAGCCCGCAGTATTTT. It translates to CASSDSPSPQYF.